Listed here is a single T cell receptor (beta chain). The data were taken from a study of T cell changes during pregnancy in multiple sclerosis. Method: immunoSEQ multiplex PCR; TCRdb's copy keeps in-frame clones and lacks some. The repertoire consists of more than 60,000 clones, with more than 85% occurring once and the leading ten covering about 0.27%. Germline V CDR1 and CDR2: MNHEY, SVGAGI. Trimming shortened V by 5 bases and J by 5 bases, and 13 bases separated the two germline ends. This CDR3 is 14 amino acids long. The starting material was CD4+ T cells from peripheral blood mononuclear cells, obtained in the third trimester of pregnancy. This TCR derives from a female donor in good health, enrolled as a control in a pregnancy study. V gene TRBV6-5 combines with J gene TRBJ1-5; D not resolved. In nucleotides, the CDR3 is TGTGCCAGCAGTAGGCGCGGGTCCTATCAGCCCCAGCATTTT. This gives the protein CASSRRGSYQPQHF.